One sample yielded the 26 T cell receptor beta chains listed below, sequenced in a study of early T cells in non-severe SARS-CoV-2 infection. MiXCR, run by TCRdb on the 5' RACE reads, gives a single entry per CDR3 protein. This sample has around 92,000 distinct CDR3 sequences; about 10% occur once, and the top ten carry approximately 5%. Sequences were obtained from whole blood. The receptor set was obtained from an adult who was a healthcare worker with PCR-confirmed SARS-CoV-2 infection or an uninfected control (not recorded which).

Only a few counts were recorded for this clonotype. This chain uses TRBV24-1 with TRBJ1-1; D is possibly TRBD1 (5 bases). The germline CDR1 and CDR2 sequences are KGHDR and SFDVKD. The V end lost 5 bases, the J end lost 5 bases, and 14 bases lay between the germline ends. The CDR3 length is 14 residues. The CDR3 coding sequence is TGTGCCACCAGTGCCCACGGGGGGGTGACTGAAGCTTTCTTT. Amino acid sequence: CATSAHGGVTEAFF.

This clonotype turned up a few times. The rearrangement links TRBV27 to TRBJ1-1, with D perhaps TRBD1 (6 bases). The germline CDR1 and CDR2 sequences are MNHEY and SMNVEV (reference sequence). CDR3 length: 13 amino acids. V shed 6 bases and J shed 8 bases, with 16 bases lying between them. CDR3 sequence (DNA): TGTGCCAGCAGCCGAGTACAGGGATCCGAAGCTTTCTTT. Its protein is CASSRVQGSEAFF.

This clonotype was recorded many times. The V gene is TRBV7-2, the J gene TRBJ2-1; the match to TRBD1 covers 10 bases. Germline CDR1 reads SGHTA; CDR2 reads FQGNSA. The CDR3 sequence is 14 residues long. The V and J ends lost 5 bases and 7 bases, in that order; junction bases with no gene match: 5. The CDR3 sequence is CASSKDRGDNEQFF. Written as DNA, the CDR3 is TGTGCCAGCAGCAAGGACAGGGGGGATAATGAGCAGTTCTTC.

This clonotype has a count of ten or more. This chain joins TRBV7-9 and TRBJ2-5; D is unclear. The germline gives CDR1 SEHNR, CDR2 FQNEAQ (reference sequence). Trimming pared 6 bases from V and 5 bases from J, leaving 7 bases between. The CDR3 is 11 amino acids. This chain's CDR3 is CASRSLETQYF. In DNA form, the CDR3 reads TGTGCCAGCAGATCTTTGGAGACCCAGTACTTC.

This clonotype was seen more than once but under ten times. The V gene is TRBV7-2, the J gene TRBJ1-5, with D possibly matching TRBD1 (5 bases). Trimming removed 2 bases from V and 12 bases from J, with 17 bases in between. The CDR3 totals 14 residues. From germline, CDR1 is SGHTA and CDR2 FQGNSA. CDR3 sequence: CASSLRQGGGIQHF. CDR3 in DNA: TGTGCCAGCAGCTTACGGCAGGGCGGGGGTATCCAGCATTTT.

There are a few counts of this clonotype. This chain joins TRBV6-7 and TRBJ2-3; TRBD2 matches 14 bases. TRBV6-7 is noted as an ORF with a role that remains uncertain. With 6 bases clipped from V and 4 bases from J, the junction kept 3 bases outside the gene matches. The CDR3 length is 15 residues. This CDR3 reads CASSRLAGGPDTQYF. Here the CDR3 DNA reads TGTGCCAGCAGCCGACTAGCGGGGGGGCCAGATACGCAGTATTTT.

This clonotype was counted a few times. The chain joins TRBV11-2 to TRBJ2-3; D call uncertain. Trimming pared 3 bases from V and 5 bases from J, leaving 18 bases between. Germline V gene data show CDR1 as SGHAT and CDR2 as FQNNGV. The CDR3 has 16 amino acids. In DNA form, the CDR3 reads TGTGCCAGCAGCTTCCCTCGGCTGGGCACAAAAGATACGCAGTATTTT. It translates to CASSFPRLGTKDTQYF.

The CDR3 region is CASSLNEQFF. The DNA of the CDR3 is TGTGCCAGCTCACTGAATGAGCAGTTCTTC. The gene calls are TRBV18 and TRBJ2-1; D uncertain. CDR1 and CDR2 (germline): KGHSH, LQKENI. Trimming removed 4 bases from V and 7 bases from J, with 2 bases in between. The CDR3 is made up of 10 amino acids.

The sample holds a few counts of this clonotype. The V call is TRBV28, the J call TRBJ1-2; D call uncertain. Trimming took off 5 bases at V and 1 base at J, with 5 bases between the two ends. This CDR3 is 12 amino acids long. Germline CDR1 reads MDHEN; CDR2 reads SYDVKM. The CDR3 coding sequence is TGTGCCAGCAGTACACATAACTATGGCTACACCTTC. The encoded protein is CASSTHNYGYTF.

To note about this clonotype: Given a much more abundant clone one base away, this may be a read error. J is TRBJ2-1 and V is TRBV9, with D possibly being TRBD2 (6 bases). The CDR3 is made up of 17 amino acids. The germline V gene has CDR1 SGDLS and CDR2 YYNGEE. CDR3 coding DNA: TGTACCAGCAGCTCCCCCTCCTCCGTCGGCTGGAGGGGTGAGCAGTTCTTC. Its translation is CTSSSPSSVGWRGEQFF.

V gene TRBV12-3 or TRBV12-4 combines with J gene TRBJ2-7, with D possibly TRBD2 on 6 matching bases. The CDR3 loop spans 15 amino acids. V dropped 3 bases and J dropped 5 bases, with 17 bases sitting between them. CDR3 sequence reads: CASSFSIGGFDEQYF. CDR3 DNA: TGTGCCAGCAGTTTCTCCATCGGGGGTTTTGACGAGCAGTACTTC.

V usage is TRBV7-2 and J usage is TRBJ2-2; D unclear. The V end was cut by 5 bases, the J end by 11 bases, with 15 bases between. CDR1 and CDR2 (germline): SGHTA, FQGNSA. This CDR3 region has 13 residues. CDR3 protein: CASSLRLSVELFF. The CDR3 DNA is TGTGCCAGCAGCCTTCGACTCAGTGTTGAGCTGTTTTTT.

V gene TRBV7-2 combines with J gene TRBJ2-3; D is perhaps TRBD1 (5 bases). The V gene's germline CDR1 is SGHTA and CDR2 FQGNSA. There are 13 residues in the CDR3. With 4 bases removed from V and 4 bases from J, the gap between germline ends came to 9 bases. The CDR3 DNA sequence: TGTGCCAGCAGCTCGACCAGGGCAGATACGCAGTATTTT. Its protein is CASSSTRADTQYF.

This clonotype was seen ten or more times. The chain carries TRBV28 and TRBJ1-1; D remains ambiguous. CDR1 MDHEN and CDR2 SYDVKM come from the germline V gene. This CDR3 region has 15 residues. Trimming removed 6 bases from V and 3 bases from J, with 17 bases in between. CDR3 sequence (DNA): TGTGCCAGCAGCCCCTCAAATTTTGGGGACACTGAAGCTTTCTTT. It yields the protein CASSPSNFGDTEAFF.

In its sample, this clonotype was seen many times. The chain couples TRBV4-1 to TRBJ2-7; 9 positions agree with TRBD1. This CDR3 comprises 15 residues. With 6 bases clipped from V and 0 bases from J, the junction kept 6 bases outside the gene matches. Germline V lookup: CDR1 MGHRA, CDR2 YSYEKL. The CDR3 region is CASRKAGQGSYEQYF. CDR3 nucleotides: TGCGCCAGCAGAAAAGCGGGACAGGGCTCCTACGAGCAGTACTTC.

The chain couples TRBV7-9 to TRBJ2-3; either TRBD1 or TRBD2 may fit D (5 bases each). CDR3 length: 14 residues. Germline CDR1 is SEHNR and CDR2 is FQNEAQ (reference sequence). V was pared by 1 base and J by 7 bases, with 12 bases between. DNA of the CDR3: TGTGCCAGCAGCTTAGAACTACCGGGGCATACGCAGTATTTT. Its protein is CASSLELPGHTQYF. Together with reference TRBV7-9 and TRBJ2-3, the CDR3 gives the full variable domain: DTGVSQNPRHKITKRGQNVTFRCDPISEHNRLYWYRQTLGQGPEFLTYFQNEAQLEKSRLLSDRFSAERPKGSFSTLEIQRTEQGDSAMYLCASSLELPGHTQYFGPGTRLTVL.

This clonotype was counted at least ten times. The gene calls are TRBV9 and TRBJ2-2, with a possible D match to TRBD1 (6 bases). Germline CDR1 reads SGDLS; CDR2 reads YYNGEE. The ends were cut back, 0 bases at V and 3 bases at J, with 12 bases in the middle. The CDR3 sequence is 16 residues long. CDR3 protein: CASSVGVGADTGELFF. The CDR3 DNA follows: TGTGCCAGCAGCGTAGGTGTGGGGGCGGACACCGGGGAGCTGTTTTTT. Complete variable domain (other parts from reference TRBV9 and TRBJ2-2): DSGVTQTPKHLITATGQRVTLRCSPRSGDLSVYWYQQSLDQGLQFLIQYYNGEERAKGNILERFSAQQFPDLHSELNLSSLELGDSALYFCASSVGVGADTGELFFGEGSRLTVL.

The chain's CDR3 is CASTLDLYTEAFF. DNA for the CDR3: TGTGCCAGCACCCTCGACCTCTACACTGAAGCTTTCTTT. The genes are TRBV12-3 or TRBV12-4 and TRBJ1-1; D uncertain. The CDR3 has 13 amino acids. V dropped 7 bases and J dropped 3 bases, with 12 bases sitting between them.

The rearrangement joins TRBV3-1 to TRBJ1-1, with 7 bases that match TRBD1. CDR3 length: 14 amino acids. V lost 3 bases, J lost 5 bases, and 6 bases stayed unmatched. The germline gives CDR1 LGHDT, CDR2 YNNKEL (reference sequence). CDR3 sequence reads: CASSQYDRDTEAFF. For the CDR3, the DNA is TGTGCCAGCAGCCAGTACGACAGGGATACTGAAGCTTTCTTT.

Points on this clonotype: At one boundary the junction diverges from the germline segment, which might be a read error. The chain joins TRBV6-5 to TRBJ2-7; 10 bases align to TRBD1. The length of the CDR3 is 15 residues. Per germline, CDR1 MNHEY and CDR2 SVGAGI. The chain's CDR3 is CASSYSGDRGYELYF. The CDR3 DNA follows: TGTGCCAGCAGTTACTCTGGGGACAGGGGTTACGAGCTGTACTTC.

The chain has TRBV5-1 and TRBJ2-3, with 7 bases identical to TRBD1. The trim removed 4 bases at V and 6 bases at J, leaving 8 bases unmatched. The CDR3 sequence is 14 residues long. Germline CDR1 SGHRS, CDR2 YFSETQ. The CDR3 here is CASSLDRARDTQYF. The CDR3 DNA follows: TGCGCCAGCAGCCTTGACAGGGCAAGGGATACGCAGTATTTT.

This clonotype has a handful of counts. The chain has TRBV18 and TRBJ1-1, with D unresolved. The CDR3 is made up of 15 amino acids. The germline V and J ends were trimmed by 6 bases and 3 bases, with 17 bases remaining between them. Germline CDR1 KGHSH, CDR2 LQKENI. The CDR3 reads CASSRRLALDTEAFF. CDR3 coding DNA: TGTGCCAGCTCCCGCCGACTTGCCCTGGACACTGAAGCTTTCTTT.

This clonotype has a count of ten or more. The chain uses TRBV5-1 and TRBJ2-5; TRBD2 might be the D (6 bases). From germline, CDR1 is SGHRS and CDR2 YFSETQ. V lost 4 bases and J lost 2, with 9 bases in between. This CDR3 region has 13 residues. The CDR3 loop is CASSAGSQETQYF. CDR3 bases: TGCGCCAGCAGCGCGGGATCTCAAGAGACCCAGTACTTC. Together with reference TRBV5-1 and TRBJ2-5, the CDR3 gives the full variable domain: KAGVTQTPRYLIKTRGQQVTLSCSPISGHRSVSWYQQTPGQGLQFLFEYFSETQRNKGNFPGRFSGRQFSNSRSEMNVSTLELGDSALYLCASSAGSQETQYFGPGTRLLVL.

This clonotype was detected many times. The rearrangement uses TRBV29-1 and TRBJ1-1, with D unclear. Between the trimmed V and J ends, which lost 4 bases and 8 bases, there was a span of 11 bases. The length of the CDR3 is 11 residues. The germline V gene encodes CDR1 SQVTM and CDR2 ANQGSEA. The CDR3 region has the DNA TGCAGCGTTGGGGTGGGTTGGGAAGCTTTCTTT. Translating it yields CSVGVGWEAFF.

CDR3 coding DNA: TGTGCCAGCTCCAGGGGAATTGGTTCACCCCTCCACTTT. Its protein is CASSRGIGSPLHF. The gene calls are TRBV2 and TRBJ1-6, with D possibly matching TRBD1 (6 bases). Germline V gives CDR1 SNHLY, CDR2 FYNNEI. Trimming removed 8 bases at V and 9 bases at J, with 14 bases between. There are 13 residues in the CDR3.

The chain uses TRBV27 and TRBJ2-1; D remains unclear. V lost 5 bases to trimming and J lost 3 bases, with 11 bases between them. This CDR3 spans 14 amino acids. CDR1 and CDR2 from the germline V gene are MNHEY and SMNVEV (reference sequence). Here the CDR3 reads CASSGPFGYNEQFF. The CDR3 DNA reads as TGTGCCAGCAGTGGACCCTTCGGCTACAATGAGCAGTTCTTC.